The 32 T cell receptor beta chains listed next were all sequenced from one sample in a study of blood T cell repertoires in COVID-19. Generated by immunoSEQ multiplex PCR, the TCRdb table keeps only in-frame clones and is missing some. There are 270,000 or so clones in the sample; 85% to 90% occur only once, and under 2.5% lies in the top ten. Sample: peripheral blood. These receptors came from a woman aged 55-70 years with COVID-19, enrolled during active disease.

This clone was detected only once. The V call is TRBV30, the J call TRBJ2-7; TRBD2 is a possible D gene (6 bases). Between the trimmed V and J ends, which lost 2 bases and 2 bases, there was a span of 13 bases. Germline CDR1 reads GTSNPN; CDR2 reads SVGIG (reference sequence). This CDR3 contains 14 residues. Here the CDR3 DNA reads TGTGCCTGGAGTATGGGGGGATCTCCCTACGAGCAGTACTTC. Its translation is CAWSMGGSPYEQYF.

This clone was seen more than once but under ten times. The chain joins TRBV7-9 to TRBJ1-1; the D gene is possibly TRBD1 (6 bases). This CDR3 spans 14 amino acids. Trimming took off 6 bases at V and 4 bases at J, with 15 bases between the two ends. CDR1 and CDR2 (germline): SEHNR, FQNEAQ (reference sequence). The DNA for the CDR3 is TGTGCCAGCAGGCAAGCGAGAGGGGGCACTGAAGCTTTCTTT. Residues: CASRQARGGTEAFF.

In this sample, this clone turned up once. The chain employs TRBV7-2 and TRBJ1-5; D remains unclear. The CDR3 totals 14 residues. Germline V gene sequence: CDR1 SGHTA, CDR2 FQGNSA. The V gene lost 2 bases and the J gene lost 4 bases, with 9 bases spanning the gap. The CDR3 DNA reads as TGTGCCAGCAGCTTAAACCCGGGGAATCAGCCCCAGCATTTT. Its translation is CASSLNPGNQPQHF.

The chain is built from TRBV19 and TRBJ1-6; 7 bases map to TRBD1. Germline V gene sequence: CDR1 LNHDA, CDR2 SQIVND (reference sequence). The CDR3 spans 15 residues. The ends lost 4 bases at V and 4 bases at J; junction bases unmatched: 4. CDR3 residues: CASSTTGQYNSPLHF. CDR3 in DNA: TGTGCCAGTAGTACCACGGGACAGTATAATTCACCCCTCCACTTT.

The V call is TRBV3-1 (or the pseudogene TRBV3-2), the J call TRBJ2-3; tentatively, D is TRBD2 (5 bases). CDR1 and CDR2 from the germline V gene are LGHDT and YNNKEL (reference sequence). The CDR3 runs 16 residues. The V end lost 0 bases, the J end lost 5 bases, and 15 bases lay between the germline ends. The CDR3 protein is CASSQDLASGRDTQYF. The CDR3 region has the DNA TGTGCCAGCAGCCAAGATCTCGCAAGCGGCAGAGATACGCAGTATTTT.

The CDR3 reads CASSPQIGTGVGNTIYF. The CDR3 bases are TGTGCCAGCAGCCCACAGATTGGGACAGGGGTTGGAAACACCATATATTTT. V and J are TRBV9 and TRBJ1-3, with 10 bases that match TRBD1. CDR1 and CDR2 (germline): SGDLS, YYNGEE. CDR3 size: 17 residues. With V trimmed by 4 bases and J by 3 bases, 10 bases remained unmatched.

This clone came up once. The CDR3 spells CASSTSGGPYEQYF. The CDR3 DNA reads as TGTGCCAGTAGTACTAGCGGGGGACCCTACGAGCAGTACTTC. The chain combines TRBV19 with TRBJ2-7, with 10 bases that match TRBD2. CDR1 is LNHDA, CDR2 SQIVND, per germline (reference sequence). V trimming: 4 bases; J trimming: 2 bases; junction bases outside the gene matches: 2. The CDR3 sequence is 14 residues long.

The chain combines TRBV10-3 with TRBJ2-5; 8 nucleotides line up with TRBD2. The CDR3 runs 16 residues. Trimming took 8 bases from V and 1 from J; bases not matched to a gene: 12. The germline gives CDR1 ENHRY, CDR2 SYGVKD. CDR3 in amino acids: CAIAPGGGVTQETQYF. CDR3 coding DNA: TGTGCCATCGCGCCGGGGGGGGGTGTGACCCAAGAGACCCAGTACTTC.

This chain uses TRBV28 with TRBJ2-5; D is uncertain. Germline V gives CDR1 MDHEN, CDR2 SYDVKM. The V end was cut by 5 bases, the J end by 5 bases, with 9 bases between. This CDR3 region has 12 residues. The CDR3 spells CASSMSRETQYF. The CDR3 DNA reads TGTGCCAGCAGTATGAGTCGGGAGACCCAGTACTTC.

The V and J genes are TRBV7-2 and TRBJ1-2; a possible D gene is TRBD1 (5 bases). The CDR3 extends over 13 amino acids. Germline CDR1 SGHTA, CDR2 FQGNSA. Trimming left V 1 base short and J 7 bases short, with 10 bases between. The CDR3 loop is CASSLDRMGGYTF. The CDR3 DNA reads TGTGCCAGCAGCTTAGACAGGATGGGTGGCTACACCTTC.

The V call is TRBV21-1, the J call TRBJ2-7; the D call TRBD1 from the table was never checked on the DNA. TRBV21-1 is flagged as a pseudogene. This CDR3 has 16 amino acids. The CDR3 bases are TGTGCCAGCAGCAAAGAGGATCCGGGACAGGGGTACGAGCAGTACTTC. Its translation: CASSKEDPGQGYEQYF.

The V and J genes are TRBV19 and TRBJ1-1; D remains unclear. Trimming shortened V by 5 bases and J by 0 bases, and 4 bases separated the two germline ends. Per the germline V gene, CDR1 is LNHDA and CDR2 is SQIVND (reference sequence). The CDR3 spans 12 residues. CDR3 nucleotide sequence: TGTGCCAGTAGTCCCGTGAACACTGAAGCTTTCTTT. Its translation: CASSPVNTEAFF. Drawing the rest from reference TRBV19 and TRBJ1-1, the complete variable domain is DGGITQSPKYLFRKEGQNVTLSCEQNLNHDAMYWYRQDPGQGLRLIYYSQIVNDFQKGDIAEGYSVSREKKESFPLTVTSAQKNPTAFYLCASSPVNTEAFFGQGTRLTVV.

This clone has just a few counts. V gene TRBV7-9 combines with J gene TRBJ2-2, with TRBD1 as a possible D gene (5 bases). V lost 3 bases, J lost 4 bases, and 12 bases lay in between. This CDR3 is 15 amino acids long. Germline V gives CDR1 SEHNR, CDR2 FQNEAQ (reference sequence). In DNA, the CDR3 is TGTGCCAGCAGCTTGGGGCCAGCGCTCACCGGGGAGCTGTTTTTT. Encoded protein: CASSLGPALTGELFF.

In this sample, this clone turned up a few times. The V and J genes are TRBV3-1 (or the pseudogene TRBV3-2) and TRBJ1-3; weak D call: TRBD1 (6 bases). Deletions cut 1 base from V and 3 bases from J, with 10 bases between. The CDR3 is 15 residues long. Germline V gene data show CDR1 as LGHDT and CDR2 as YNNKEL (reference sequence). The DNA of the CDR3 is TGTGCCAGCAGCCAAGGAACCAGGGGTGGAAACACCATATATTTT. This translates into CASSQGTRGGNTIYF.

The chain joins TRBV7-2 to TRBJ2-3; maybe TRBD1 (6 bases). V was shortened by 4 bases and J by 6 bases, with 11 bases between the two germline ends. The CDR3 loop spans 13 amino acids. Germline V lookup: CDR1 SGHTA, CDR2 FQGNSA. This chain's CDR3 is CASSSSQGDTQYF. The CDR3 region has the DNA TGTGCCAGCAGCTCCTCCCAGGGGGATACGCAGTATTTT.

The count of this clone is one. The V gene is TRBV5-1, the J gene TRBJ2-7; D remains ambiguous. The CDR3 loop spans 13 amino acids. Deletions cut 2 bases from V and 2 bases from J, with 8 bases between. Germline V CDR1 and CDR2: SGHRS, YFSETQ. CDR3 nucleotides: TGCGCCAGCAGCTTACGACAAACCTACGAGCAGTACTTC. Its translation: CASSLRQTYEQYF.

The chain uses TRBV7-2 and TRBJ1-1; TRBD1 matches 8 bases. V dropped 6 bases and J dropped 4; count of bases not matched to a gene: 4. Germline CDR1 is SGHTA and CDR2 is FQGNSA. This CDR3 region has 13 residues. The DNA of the CDR3 is TGTGCCAGCAGGGGGACAGGTCTCACTGAAGCTTTCTTT. It encodes CASRGTGLTEAFF.

This chain's CDR3 is CASSAGLAETQYF. The CDR3 nucleotides are TGCGCCAGCAGCGCGGGACTAGCAGAGACCCAGTACTTC. This chain connects TRBV5-1 to TRBJ2-5; 9 positions agree with TRBD2. This CDR3 is built from 13 residues. In germline, CDR1 is SGHRS, CDR2 YFSETQ. Trimming cost V 4 bases and J 4 bases; bases outside gene matches: 2. Using reference TRBV5-1 and TRBJ2-5 for the parts outside the CDR3, the full variable domain is KAGVTQTPRYLIKTRGQQVTLSCSPISGHRSVSWYQQTPGQGLQFLFEYFSETQRNKGNFPGRFSGRQFSNSRSEMNVSTLELGDSALYLCASSAGLAETQYFGPGTRLLVL.

This clone appeared once. The chain recombines TRBV30 with TRBJ1-3; 7 bases line up with TRBD1. This CDR3 spans 13 amino acids. V trimming: 5 bases; J trimming: 1 base; junction bases outside the gene matches: 2. In germline, CDR1 is GTSNPN, CDR2 SVGIG (reference sequence). In nucleotides, the CDR3 is TGTGCCTGGCAGACAGGGTCTGGAAACACCATATATTTT. Encoded protein: CAWQTGSGNTIYF.

Only one count was recorded for this clone. The J gene is TRBJ1-2, the V gene TRBV5-4; a weak D match, TRBD1 (6 bases). The ends were cut back, 4 bases at V and 4 bases at J, with 17 bases in the middle. The CDR3 is 15 amino acids. The germline V gene has CDR1 SGHNT and CDR2 YYREEE (reference sequence). CDR3 bases: TGTGCCAGCAGCCTACCAACCGGACAGCCCTATGGCTACACCTTC. Its protein is CASSLPTGQPYGYTF.

The chain combines TRBV4-2 with TRBJ1-1; D remains ambiguous. Trimming cost V 1 base and J 3 bases, with 18 bases left between them. The germline V gene has CDR1 LGHNA and CDR2 YNFKEQ. The CDR3 has 17 amino acids. CDR3 in DNA: TGTGCCAGCAGCCAAGTTCCGGCCAGGCTCATGGACACTGAAGCTTTCTTT. It translates to CASSQVPARLMDTEAFF.

This CDR3 is CASSPQRQGVGNTIYF. The CDR3 bases are TGTGCCAGCTCACCCCAGCGGCAGGGGGTCGGAAACACCATATATTTT. The rearrangement uses TRBV18 and TRBJ1-3; 7 bases fit TRBD1. Germline-derived CDR1 and CDR2 are KGHSH and LQKENI. With 3 bases clipped from V and 4 bases from J, the junction kept 9 bases outside the gene matches. The CDR3 sequence is 16 residues long.

The chain links TRBV24-1 to TRBJ2-3; maybe TRBD1 (6 bases). Trimming took 3 bases from V and 0 from J, leaving 12 bases between them. Germline CDR1 and CDR2: KGHDR and SFDVKD. The CDR3 is made up of 16 amino acids. As DNA, the CDR3 is TGTGCCACCAGTGATCCATTCCAGGGGAGCACAGATACGCAGTATTTT. Protein product: CATSDPFQGSTDTQYF.

The genes are TRBV19 and TRBJ2-7, with D perhaps matching TRBD2 (6 bases). CDR3 length: 13 residues. Per germline, CDR1 LNHDA and CDR2 SQIVND (reference sequence). Between the trimmed V and J ends, which lost 5 bases and 1 base, there was a span of 9 bases. As DNA, the CDR3 is TGTGCCAGTAGTGGGACTGCTTCCTACGAGCAGTACTTC. It translates to CASSGTASYEQYF.

The chain employs TRBV2 and TRBJ1-1; maybe TRBD1 (5 bases). CDR1 and CDR2 (germline): SNHLY, FYNNEI. Trimming shortened V by 7 bases and J by 6 bases, and 18 bases separated the two germline ends. CDR3 length: 14 residues. The CDR3 DNA follows: TGTGCCAGCAAGGGTATGTCCTGGGGCGCTGAAGCTTTCTTT. Its protein is CASKGMSWGAEAFF. The full variable domain, rest sourced from reference TRBV2 and TRBJ1-1, is EPEVTQTPSHQVTQMGQEVILRCVPISNHLYFYWYRQILGQKVEFLVSFYNNEISEKSEIFDDQFSVERPDGSNFTLKIRSTKLEDSAMYFCASKGMSWGAEAFFGQGTRLTVV.

The chain links TRBV28 to TRBJ1-4, with 11 bases identical to TRBD1. Germline assignment: CDR1 MDHEN and CDR2 SYDVKM. J was trimmed by 4 bases and V by 2 bases; bases with no gene match: 0. The CDR3 is 15 amino acids. The CDR3 sequence: CASSLGTGGNEKLFF. CDR3 bases: TGTGCCAGCAGTTTAGGGACAGGGGGTAATGAAAAACTGTTTTTT.

V gene TRBV18 combines with J gene TRBJ1-2; tentatively, D is TRBD1 (5 bases). CDR3 length: 15 amino acids. The V end lost 6 bases, the J end lost 4 bases, and 18 bases lay between the germline ends. The V gene's germline CDR1 is KGHSH and CDR2 LQKENI. Here the CDR3 DNA reads TGTGCCAGCTCTCAAGGGCAGGGAGGACTCTATGGCTACACCTTC. Its protein is CASSQGQGGLYGYTF.

The V and J genes are TRBV27 and TRBJ2-1; 7 bases map to TRBD2. V lost 2 bases, J lost 8 bases, and 12 bases stayed unmatched. This CDR3 has 16 residues. Germline V gives CDR1 MNHEY, CDR2 SMNVEV (reference sequence). CDR3 sequence reads: CASSLIARGVGDEQFF. The CDR3 coding sequence is TGTGCCAGCAGTTTAATCGCCCGGGGGGTGGGAGATGAGCAGTTCTTC.

The CDR3 DNA reads TGTGCCACCAGCAGAGATGTCAGGGTGGACACTGAAGCTTTCTTT. Translated: CATSRDVRVDTEAFF. The chain employs TRBV15 and TRBJ1-1, with D perhaps matching TRBD1 (5 bases). Germline V CDR1 and CDR2: LNHNV, YYDKDF (reference sequence). Trimming removed 0 bases from V and 3 bases from J, with 11 bases in between. The CDR3 runs 15 residues. Using reference TRBV15 and TRBJ1-1 for the parts outside the CDR3, the full variable domain is DAMVIQNPRYQVTQFGKPVTLSCSQTLNHNVMYWYQQKSSQAPKLLFHYYDKDFNNEADTPDNFQSRRPNTSFCFLDIRSPGLGDTAMYLCATSRDVRVDTEAFFGQGTRLTVV.

V and J are TRBV5-1 and TRBJ1-1, with D perhaps matching TRBD1 (6 bases). V was cut by 0 bases and J by 3 bases, with 15 bases left in between. The CDR3 has 16 residues. The V gene's germline CDR1 is SGHRS and CDR2 YFSETQ. This chain's CDR3 is CASSLGHLGGHTEAFF. Here the CDR3 DNA reads TGCGCCAGCAGCTTGGGACACCTAGGGGGACACACTGAAGCTTTCTTT. Full variable domain (remainder filled in from reference TRBV5-1 and TRBJ1-1): KAGVTQTPRYLIKTRGQQVTLSCSPISGHRSVSWYQQTPGQGLQFLFEYFSETQRNKGNFPGRFSGRQFSNSRSEMNVSTLELGDSALYLCASSLGHLGGHTEAFFGQGTRLTVV.

The genes are TRBV9 and TRBJ2-5, with D perhaps TRBD2 (5 bases). V was cut by 4 bases and J by 1 base, with 14 bases left in between. Germline V gene lookup returns CDR1 SGDLS and CDR2 YYNGEE. The CDR3 covers 15 residues. The CDR3 spells CASSYEGIPQETQYF. The CDR3 DNA reads as TGTGCCAGCAGCTACGAGGGTATACCCCAAGAGACCCAGTACTTC.

V gene TRBV7-9 combines with J gene TRBJ1-5; TRBD1 matches 9 bases. The CDR3 loop spans 16 amino acids. CDR1 SEHNR and CDR2 FQNEAQ come from the germline V gene (reference sequence). V shed 1 base and J 9 bases; nucleotides not matched to a gene: 10. The CDR3: CASSLGGDREITPQHF. In nucleotides, the CDR3 is TGTGCCAGCAGCTTAGGGGGGGACAGGGAAATTACGCCCCAGCATTTT. The variable domain in full, with the rest retrieved from reference TRBV7-9 and TRBJ1-5, is DTGVSQNPRHKITKRGQNVTFRCDPISEHNRLYWYRQTLGQGPEFLTYFQNEAQLEKSRLLSDRFSAERPKGSFSTLEIQRTEQGDSAMYLCASSLGGDREITPQHFGDGTRLSIL.